This TCR beta chain was retrieved from a study of blood T cell repertoires in COVID-19. Study context: Samples came from the United States, Italy and Spain, spanning acute and convalescent COVID-19. From T cells, B-cell-depleted T cells, or PBMCs came the material, which was cDNA or gDNA.

Original analysis: Amplification of reference gene primers was used by the study to estimate nucleated cell counts. Repertoires were generated with immunoSEQ multiplex PCR, while TCRdb's copy carries only in-frame clones and drops some. The D gene and trimming were derived from the DNA, and the V and J assignments and clone size from that table. The profile covers approximately 180,000 clones, with 65% to 85% appearing a single time and 6.5% to 9% taken by the ten largest. A Seattle source enrolled patients during active infection and followed them longitudinally. The CDR3 runs to 16 residues. After removal of 6 bases from V and 5 bases from J, the junction contained 10 bases not matched to a gene. CDR1 is SGHVS and CDR2 is FQNEAQ in the germline V gene.

This receptor was obtained from a woman aged 35 to 49 with COVID-19, enrolled during active disease. Source material: peripheral blood. V gene TRBV7-8 combines with J gene TRBJ2-7; 13 nucleotides match TRBD2. In DNA, the CDR3 is TGTGCCAGCAGGATACTAGCGGGAGGGCTAGGGGACGAGCAGTACTTC. It yields the protein CASRILAGGLGDEQYF.